A selection of T cell receptor beta chains follows, all from one sample in a study of metastatic and nonmetastatic thyroid tumors. With MiXCR, TCRdb reprocessed the PCR reads. Of tens of thousands of clones detected, about 25% appear once; the ten largest clones hold around 3.4%. Sequencing was performed on blood. The receptors stem from a male donor with papillary thyroid cancer or a benign thyroid nodule (not recorded which). Some clones in this sample may be carry-over from other donors' samples. Both conserved end residues are part of each CDR3. The order of the fields is D gene, J gene, V gene, clone size, CDR3 protein, CDR3 DNA. D genes are given only for firm matches. Clone sizes are given selectively: once, few, many, or a class where the clone is expanded.

>NA|TRBJ1-5|TRBV20-1|many
CSARPDSFNQPQHF
TGCAGTGCTAGACCCGACTCTTTCAATCAGCCCCAGCATTTT
>TRBD2|TRBJ2-3|TRBV20-1|many
CSATSGRGADTQYF
TGCAGTGCTACGAGCGGGAGAGGGGCAGATACGCAGTATTTT
>TRBD1|TRBJ1-3|TRBV6-5|medium-sized
CASSYSDRGNTIYF
TGTGCCAGCAGTTACTCGGACAGGGGGAACACCATATATTTT
>TRBD2|TRBJ2-7|TRBV5-1|NA
CASSVTSGGTYEQYF
TGCGCCAGCAGCGTTACTAGCGGGGGAACCTACGAGCAGTACTTC
>NA|TRBJ1-1|TRBV2|NA
CASIQGRAEAVF
TGTGCCAGCATCCAGGGGAGGGCTGAAGCTGTCTTT
>NA|TRBJ1-5|TRBV27|medium-sized
CASSRNSNQPQHF
TGTGCCAGCAGTAGGAACAGCAATCAGCCCCAGCATTTT
>TRBD1|TRBJ2-2|TRBV9|many
CASSVGQGNTGELFF
TGTGCCAGCAGCGTCGGACAGGGGAACACCGGGGAGCTGTTTTTT
>NA|TRBJ2-4|TRBV14|few
CASSTLTGSDIQYF
TGTGCCAGCAGTACCCTAACAGGGTCTGACATTCAGTACTTC
>NA|TRBJ2-3|TRBV20-1|few
CSARYADTQYF
TGCAGTGCTAGATACGCAGATACGCAGTATTTT
>NA|TRBJ2-5|TRBV5-1|many
CASSSRGRGQETQYF
TGCGCCAGCAGCTCGCGAGGCAGGGGACAAGAGACCCAGTACTTC
>NA|TRBJ2-6|TRBV7-9|many
CASSAESGANVLTF
TGTGCCAGCAGCGCGGAGTCTGGGGCCAACGTCCTGACTTTC
>NA|TRBJ2-7|TRBV19|many
CASSIGPRSGGWNEQYF
TGTGCCAGTAGTATAGGTCCCCGTAGCGGAGGATGGAACGAGCAGTACTTC
>NA|TRBJ1-3|TRBV5-6|NA
CASSSEGSSVLNTIYF
TGTGCCAGCAGCTCGGAGGGCAGCTCAGTCCTCAACACCATATATTTT
>TRBD2|TRBJ2-1|TRBV19|NA
CASSRTGTSGGSYNEQFF
TGTGCCAGTAGTAGAACCGGGACTAGCGGAGGTTCCTACAATGAGCAGTTCTTC
>TRBD1|TRBJ2-1|TRBV5-1|NA
CASSSGQGSYNEQFF
TGCGCCAGCAGCTCGGGACAGGGCTCCTACAATGAGCAGTTCTTC
>TRBD2|TRBJ2-3|TRBV15|many
CATSRGISGRADTQYF
TGTGCCACCAGCAGAGGGATCAGCGGGAGGGCAGATACGCAGTATTTT
>NA|TRBJ2-5|TRBV2|NA
CASSVGEPKGSQYF
TGTGCCAGCAGTGTAGGCGAACCGAAAGGGAGCCAGTACTTC
>NA|TRBJ2-7|TRBV6-2/TRBV6-3|medium-sized
CGVRGRSPYEQYF
TGTGGGGTACGGGGGAGGTCCCCCTACGAGCAGTACTTC
>NA|TRBJ1-2|TRBV12-3/TRBV12-4|medium-sized
CASSLASGGGRSPGYTF
TGTGCCAGCAGTTTAGCCTCAGGTGGAGGGCGGAGCCCTGGCTACACCTTC
>TRBD1|TRBJ1-3|TRBV6-1|many
CASSLGTGATGNTIYF
TGTGCCAGCTCCTTGGGGACAGGGGCGACTGGAAACACCATATATTTT
>NA|TRBJ2-7|TRBV20-1|NA
CSGTDFSYEQYF
TGCAGTGGGACAGACTTTTCCTACGAGCAGTACTTC
>TRBD1|TRBJ2-7|TRBV28|few
CASRTGTATYEQYF
TGTGCCAGCAGGACCGGGACAGCTACCTACGAGCAGTACTTC
>NA|TRBJ2-1|TRBV7-6|many
CASSAAAYNEQFF
TGTGCCAGCAGCGCCGCGGCCTACAATGAGCAGTTCTTC
>NA|TRBJ1-1|TRBV20-1|many
CSARDRLGTRNTEAFF
TGCAGTGCTAGAGACCGACTCGGGACAAGGAACACTGAAGCTTTCTTT
>TRBD1|TRBJ2-1|TRBV6-1|many
CASSEATGGWNEQFF
TGTGCCAGCAGTGAAGCGACAGGGGGGTGGAATGAGCAGTTCTTC
>TRBD1|TRBJ2-7|TRBV5-1|many
CASSSQTTGGYEQYF
TGCGCCAGCAGCTCGCAAACGACAGGGGGGTACGAGCAGTACTTC
>TRBD1|TRBJ2-5|TRBV12-3/TRBV12-4|many
CASTGTGVETQYF
TGTGCCAGCACCGGGACAGGGGTTGAGACCCAGTACTTC
>NA|TRBJ1-2|TRBV28|NA
CASQGLDYGYTF
TGTGCCAGCCAGGGATTGGACTATGGCTACACCTTC
>NA|TRBJ2-3|TRBV24-1|many
CATSMSAGTDTQYF
TGTGCCACCAGCATGTCCGCAGGCACAGATACGCAGTATTTT
>NA|TRBJ2-6|TRBV27|many
CASSFLSSGANVLTF
TGTGCCAGCAGTTTCCTTTCCTCTGGGGCCAACGTCCTGACTTTC
>NA|TRBJ1-6|TRBV2|many
CASSELTYNSPLHF
TGTGCCAGCAGTGAGCTAACCTATAATTCACCCCTCCACTTT